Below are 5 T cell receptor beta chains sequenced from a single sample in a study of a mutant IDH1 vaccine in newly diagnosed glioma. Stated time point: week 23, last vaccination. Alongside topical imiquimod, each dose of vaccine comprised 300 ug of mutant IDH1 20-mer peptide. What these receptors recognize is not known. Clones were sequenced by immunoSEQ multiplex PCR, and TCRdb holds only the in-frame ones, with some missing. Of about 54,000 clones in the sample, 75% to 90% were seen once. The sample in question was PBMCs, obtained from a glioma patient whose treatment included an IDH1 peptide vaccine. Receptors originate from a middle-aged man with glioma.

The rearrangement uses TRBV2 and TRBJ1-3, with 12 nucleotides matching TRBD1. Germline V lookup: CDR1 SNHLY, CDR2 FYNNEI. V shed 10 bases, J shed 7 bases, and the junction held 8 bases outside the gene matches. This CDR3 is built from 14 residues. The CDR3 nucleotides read TGTGCCATCGGGGGGACAGGGGGCAGGAACACCATATATTTT. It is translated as CAIGGTGGRNTIYF.

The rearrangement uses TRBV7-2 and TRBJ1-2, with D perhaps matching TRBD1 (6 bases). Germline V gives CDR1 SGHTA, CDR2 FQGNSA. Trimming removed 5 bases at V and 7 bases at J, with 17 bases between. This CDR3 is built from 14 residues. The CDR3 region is CASSPSGGAGGYTF. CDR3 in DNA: TGTGCCAGCAGCCCCAGTGGGGGGGCCGGTGGCTACACCTTC.

In DNA, the CDR3 is TGTGCCAGTAGGAGGACAGGCTGGCGGGAGGGCCCGGGTGAGACCCAGTACTTC. It codes for CASRRTGWREGPGETQYF. This chain uses TRBV19 with TRBJ2-5, with 9 bases aligning to TRBD2. V gave up 6 bases and J gave up 5 bases; unmatched junction bases: 19. The CDR3 runs to 18 residues. In germline, CDR1 is LNHDA, CDR2 SQIVND (reference sequence).

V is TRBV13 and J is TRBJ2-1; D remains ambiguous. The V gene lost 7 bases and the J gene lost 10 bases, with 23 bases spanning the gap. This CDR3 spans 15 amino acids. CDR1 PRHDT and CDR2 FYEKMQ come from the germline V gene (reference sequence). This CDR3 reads CASTFIGPRQLEQFF. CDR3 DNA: TGTGCCAGCACCTTCATCGGACCACGCCAATTGGAGCAGTTCTTC.

Written as DNA, the CDR3 is TGCAGTGCCGGGGGGATTCGGGAGCAGTACTTC. This sequence encodes CSAGGIREQYF. This chain joins TRBV20-1 and TRBJ2-7; 7 nucleotides align to TRBD2. This CDR3 is 11 amino acids long. Germline trimming cut 6 bases from V and 7 bases from J; bases unmatched to any gene: 6. Germline assignment: CDR1 DFQATT and CDR2 SNEGSKA (reference sequence).